Below, 5 T cell receptor beta chains from the same sample are listed, as sequenced in a study of human T cells and chemical hapten exposure (dated by TCRdb to 2020 to 2022). Total RNA was isolated from unfractionated whole blood collected in Tempus Blood RNA tubes. Library prep was done by 5' RACE. For sequencing, an Illumina MiSeq was employed. Clones were called with MiXCR by TCRdb after fastp trimmed the public reads at Q25, and only in-frame beta chains were retained. Records with the same CDR3 protein are collapsed into one entry carrying the most frequent genes and DNA. The sample table holds about 81,000 distinct CDR3 sequences, of which roughly 8.4% were seen once. The ten largest clones represent approximately 2.1% of the sample. The receptors derive from a male donor in good health.

In this sample, this clonotype turned up many times. The chain carries TRBV4-3 and TRBJ1-1; D call uncertain. The CDR3 loop spans 17 amino acids. Trimming shortened V by 1 base and J by 0 bases, and 15 bases separated the two germline ends. Germline assignment: CDR1 LGHNA and CDR2 YSLEER. As DNA, the CDR3 is TGCGCCAGCAGCCAAGCCGGCGACGGATTCATGAACACTGAAGCTTTCTTT. Protein: CASSQAGDGFMNTEAFF.

The sample holds a few counts of this clonotype. The V and J genes are TRBV12-3 or TRBV12-4 and TRBJ1-5, with 12 bases lining up with TRBD1. The CDR3 runs to 16 residues. V lost 6 bases, J lost 8 bases, and 11 bases stayed unmatched. CDR3 region: CASSSGTGGILEPQHF. In DNA, the CDR3 is TGTGCCAGCAGCTCCGGGACAGGGGGCATCCTGGAGCCCCAGCATTTT.

This clonotype was observed a handful of times. This chain uses TRBV7-2 with TRBJ2-3; no reliable D call. Germline V gives CDR1 SGHTA, CDR2 FQGNSA. V was pared by 0 bases and J by 2 bases, with 3 bases between. The CDR3 is 13 residues long. CDR3 amino acids: CASSLALTDTQYF. The CDR3 coding sequence is TGTGCCAGCAGCTTAGCGCTCACAGATACGCAGTATTTT. The complete variable domain, with remaining parts taken from reference TRBV7-2 and TRBJ2-3, reads GAGVSQSPSNKVTEKGKDVELRCDPISGHTALYWYRQSLGQGLEFLIYFQGNSAPDKSGLPSDRFSAERTGGSVSTLTIQRTQQEDSAVYLCASSLALTDTQYFGPGTRLTVL.

The sample holds many counts of this clonotype. V gene TRBV14 combines with J gene TRBJ2-1; D gene unclear. Germline V CDR1 and CDR2: SGHDN, FVKESK. V shed 0 bases and J shed 0 bases, with 9 bases lying between them. The CDR3 is made up of 16 amino acids. The CDR3 sequence is CASSQDETDSYNEQFF. CDR3 in DNA: TGTGCCAGCAGCCAAGATGAAACGGACTCCTACAATGAGCAGTTCTTC.

This clonotype was seen ten or more times. V gene TRBV4-1 combines with J gene TRBJ2-5, with D perhaps TRBD2 (7 bases). Trimming stripped 0 bases from V and 1 base from J, with 15 bases between. This CDR3 has 17 amino acids. Germline CDR1 and CDR2: MGHRA and YSYEKL. CDR3 residues: CASSQEPQGRVQETQYF. The DNA for the CDR3 is TGCGCCAGCAGCCAAGAACCCCAGGGGAGGGTCCAAGAGACCCAGTACTTC.